These 22 T cell receptor beta chains were all obtained from the same sample, sequenced in a study of shared clonotypes between healthy human individuals. Using immunoSEQ multiplex PCR, the repertoire was profiled, and TCRdb retains in-frame clones only, with some absent. The table records about 710,000 clones, around 77% of them present only once. Sequencing was done on a sample of memory CD4+ T cells sorted from blood. Specified subset: CD45RA-negative fraction. These receptors were taken from a woman aged 30 to 39 in good health.

This clone has only one observation. This chain connects TRBV28 to TRBJ2-7; D gene uncertain. The V gene's germline CDR1 is MDHEN and CDR2 SYDVKM. Trimming took 1 base from V and 0 from J, leaving 10 bases between them. This CDR3 contains 15 residues. Here the CDR3 reads CASSLSGYSSYEQYF. The CDR3 region has the DNA TGTGCCAGCAGTTTATCCGGCTACAGCTCCTACGAGCAGTACTTC.

The chain carries TRBV5-4 and TRBJ2-4; D unclear. Germline loops: CDR1 SGHNT, CDR2 YYREEE (reference sequence). The CDR3 is made up of 15 amino acids. With 0 bases removed from V and 6 bases from J, the gap between germline ends came to 13 bases. In DNA, the CDR3 is TGTGCCAGCAGCTTGGACCCGAAGACCGGAAACATTCAGTACTTC. Translated: CASSLDPKTGNIQYF.

A note on this clone: Other DNA sequences within the sample encode an identical CDR3. The genes are TRBV28 and TRBJ1-4; D not resolved. The CDR3 has 14 amino acids. The V end was cut by 3 bases, the J end by 8 bases, with 13 bases between. Germline lookup yields CDR1 MDHEN and CDR2 SYDVKM. The CDR3 coding sequence is TGTGCCAGCAGTTTCAAGGGAAGAGGGGAAAAACTGTTTTTT. Translating it yields CASSFKGRGEKLFF.

CDR3 bases: TGTGCCAGTAGTATTTCAGCGAACCAAGAGACCCAGTACTTC. Its protein is CASSISANQETQYF. The J gene is TRBJ2-5, the V gene TRBV19; D is unclear. Deletions cut 3 bases from V and 0 bases from J, with 8 bases between. This CDR3 has 14 residues. Germline V lookup: CDR1 LNHDA, CDR2 SQIVND (reference sequence). The entire variable domain, with the rest obtained from reference TRBV19 and TRBJ2-5, is as follows: DGGITQSPKYLFRKEGQNVTLSCEQNLNHDAMYWYRQDPGQGLRLIYYSQIVNDFQKGDIAEGYSVSREKKESFPLTVTSAQKNPTAFYLCASSISANQETQYFGPGTRLLVL.

This clone was detected only once. The chain recombines TRBV6-5 with TRBJ1-1; no clear D. Germline lookup yields CDR1 MNHEY and CDR2 SVGAGI. V lost 2 bases and J 1 base, leaving 5 bases between the germline ends. This CDR3 is 13 amino acids long. CDR3 sequence: CASSYTENTEAFF. The CDR3 DNA reads TGTGCCAGCAGTTACACAGAGAACACTGAAGCTTTCTTT.

The chain employs TRBV4-1 and TRBJ2-3, with D uncertain. In germline, CDR1 is MGHRA, CDR2 YSYEKL. CDR3 size: 13 residues. V was trimmed by 4 bases and J by 4 bases, leaving 9 bases between them. The CDR3 loop is CASSPPRPDTQYF. CDR3 nucleotides: TGCGCCAGCAGCCCCCCTAGGCCAGATACGCAGTATTTT.

The chain has TRBV7-9 and TRBJ1-4; possible D gene TRBD1, 5 bases. The length of the CDR3 is 15 residues. V lost 1 base and J lost 7, with 13 bases in between. Per the germline V gene, CDR1 is SEHNR and CDR2 is FQNEAQ (reference sequence). CDR3 in amino acids: CASSLEGGDFEKLFF. For the CDR3, the DNA is TGTGCCAGCAGCTTAGAGGGAGGGGACTTTGAAAAACTGTTTTTT.

The gene calls are TRBV19 and TRBJ2-5; TRBD1 or TRBD2 may be the D gene (6 bases each). The length of the CDR3 is 14 residues. V was pared by 6 bases and J by 0 bases, with 11 bases between. In germline, CDR1 is LNHDA, CDR2 SQIVND (reference sequence). CDR3 loop: CASRDGGHQETQYF. CDR3 coding DNA: TGTGCCAGTAGAGACGGGGGCCACCAAGAGACCCAGTACTTC.

Here the CDR3 reads CASSPDPRLNTEAFF. The DNA of the CDR3 is TGTGCCAGCAGCCCGGATCCGCGGTTGAACACTGAAGCTTTCTTT. The gene calls are TRBV4-2 and TRBJ1-1; D is uncertain. This CDR3 region has 15 residues. Germline CDR1 reads LGHNA; CDR2 reads YNFKEQ. Trimming took 4 bases from V and 0 from J, leaving 12 bases between them.

J is TRBJ1-5 and V is TRBV15; D is perhaps TRBD1 (6 bases). The CDR3 is 14 residues long. V lost 3 bases to trimming and J lost 8 bases, with 14 bases between them. Germline values: CDR1 LNHNV, CDR2 YYDKDF (reference sequence). CDR3 sequence (DNA): TGTGCCACCAGCAGCACAGGGCCCGGGAAGCCCCAGCATTTT. This codes for CATSSTGPGKPQHF. Looking up the rest from reference TRBV15 and TRBJ1-5 gives the full variable domain: DAMVIQNPRYQVTQFGKPVTLSCSQTLNHNVMYWYQQKSSQAPKLLFHYYDKDFNNEADTPDNFQSRRPNTSFCFLDIRSPGLGDTAMYLCATSSTGPGKPQHFGDGTRLSIL.

The V call is TRBV5-3, the J call TRBJ2-7; 8 bases agree with TRBD1. TRBV5-3 is reported as an ORF; its role is uncertain. The ends lost 4 bases at V and 2 bases at J; junction bases unmatched: 8. This CDR3 comprises 15 residues. The CDR3: CARSRNRGNAYEQYF. CDR3 DNA: TGTGCCAGAAGCCGTAACAGGGGGAACGCCTACGAGCAGTACTTC.

This clone was counted a single time. Other nucleotide sequences in the sample specify the same CDR3. The chain employs TRBV23-1 and TRBJ1-1, with D unresolved. TRBV23-1 is designated an ORF whose function remains uncertain. Trimming took off 4 bases at V and 2 bases at J, with 14 bases between the two ends. The CDR3 has 15 amino acids. CDR3 DNA: TGCGCCAGCAGTCGTCTCCTACCCACAAACACTGAAGCTTTCTTT. It specifies CASSRLLPTNTEAFF.

The sample holds a few counts of this clone. The chain links TRBV2 to TRBJ2-5; the D is unclear. From germline, CDR1 is SNHLY and CDR2 FYNNEI. V was pared by 6 bases and J by 0 bases, with 14 bases between. The CDR3 has 15 amino acids. The CDR3 coding sequence is TGTGCCAGCAGCCCCAATAACTACAACCAAGAGACCCAGTACTTC. Translating gives CASSPNNYNQETQYF.

The chain combines TRBV19 with TRBJ2-7; tentatively, D is TRBD2 (5 bases). V was pared by 1 base and J by 1 base, with 11 bases between. Germline V gene sequence: CDR1 LNHDA, CDR2 SQIVND (reference sequence). CDR3 length: 15 amino acids. In DNA, the CDR3 is TGTGCCAGTAGTATAGTTGGAGGCAGTTCCTACGAGCAGTACTTC. Amino acid sequence: CASSIVGGSSYEQYF.

The chain links TRBV6-1 to TRBJ1-1; D is uncertain. Per germline, CDR1 MNHNS and CDR2 SASEGT. With 2 bases removed from V and 5 bases from J, the gap between germline ends came to 18 bases. There are 16 residues in the CDR3. The CDR3 here is CASSEPRSPSRTEAFF. The CDR3 DNA sequence: TGTGCCAGCAGTGAACCCAGGTCTCCCTCGAGGACTGAAGCTTTCTTT.

Details on this clone: With only one base between it and a far larger clone, this is likely a read error. The V and J genes are TRBV28 and TRBJ2-7; a possible D gene is TRBD1 (5 bases). Germline V gene data show CDR1 as MDHEN and CDR2 as SYDVKM. Trimming removed 5 bases at V and 3 bases at J, with 5 bases between. The CDR3 length is 11 residues. The CDR3 DNA sequence: TGTGCCAGCAGTGACAGCTACGAGCAGTACTTC. Its translation is CASSDSYEQYF.

This clone was seen many times. CDR3 region: CASSYEGGHTGELFF. For the CDR3, the DNA is TGTGCCAGCAGTTACGAGGGGGGCCACACCGGGGAGCTGTTTTTT. The chain joins TRBV6-5 to TRBJ2-2; D tentatively fits TRBD1 or TRBD2 (6 bases each). CDR3 length: 15 residues. V was pared by 2 bases and J by 3 bases, with 10 bases between. Germline loops: CDR1 MNHEY, CDR2 SVGAGI.

The rearrangement joins TRBV19 to TRBJ2-5, with D possibly matching TRBD2 (5 bases). The CDR3 sequence is 14 residues long. Trimming took off 1 base at V and 1 base at J, with 7 bases between the two ends. The germline V gene has CDR1 LNHDA and CDR2 SQIVND (reference sequence). The CDR3 sequence: CASSIGGFQETQYF. The CDR3, as DNA: TGTGCCAGTAGTATAGGCGGGTTCCAAGAGACCCAGTACTTC.

V gene TRBV19 combines with J gene TRBJ1-5; D not resolved. The length of the CDR3 is 12 residues. Germline CDR1 is LNHDA and CDR2 is SQIVND (reference sequence). V lost 2 bases to trimming and J lost 8 bases, with 7 bases between them. In DNA, the CDR3 is TGTGCCAGTAGTATAACGGGGAAGCCCCAGCATTTT. Encoded protein: CASSITGKPQHF.

This chain joins TRBV7-3 and TRBJ1-4, with 9 bases matching TRBD1. The CDR3 loop spans 16 amino acids. The germline gives CDR1 SGHTA, CDR2 FQGTGA. Trimming cost V 4 bases and J 8 bases; bases outside gene matches: 11. The CDR3 is CASSSERTGDSEKLFF. DNA of the CDR3: TGTGCCAGCAGCTCCGAGCGGACAGGGGACTCAGAAAAACTGTTTTTT.

The chain is built from TRBV7-9 and TRBJ1-4; TRBD1 agrees at 12 bases. J gave up 3 bases and V 3 bases, and 2 bases lay outside the gene matches. The CDR3 runs to 16 residues. In germline, CDR1 is SEHNR, CDR2 FQNEAQ (reference sequence). DNA of the CDR3: TGTGCCAGCAGCTTGGGACAGGGGGCGTCTAATGAAAAACTGTTTTTT. Translation gives CASSLGQGASNEKLFF.

The V call is TRBV28, the J call TRBJ2-2; 10 bases agree with TRBD1. The germline CDR1 and CDR2 sequences are MDHEN and SYDVKM. The V and J ends lost 6 bases and 9 bases, in that order; junction bases with no gene match: 7. There are 14 residues in the CDR3. CDR3 bases: TGTGCCAGCAGGGAAGACAGGGGGCGGCGGGAGCTGTTTTTT. Protein product: CASREDRGRRELFF.